This paragraph reports one TCR beta chain. Trimming took 5 bases from V and 0 from J, leaving 10 bases between them. There are 14 residues in the CDR3. Per the germline V gene, CDR1 is SGHTA and CDR2 is FQGNSA. This sample is drawn from a study of blood T cell repertoires in COVID-19. Assay: immunoSEQ multiplex PCR; the TCRdb copy retains only in-frame clones and omits some. Here the sample spans 45,000 to 55,000 clones, about nine tenths being singletons. The sequence came from a man aged 50 to 59 with active COVID-19. The V and J genes are TRBV7-2 and TRBJ1-2; no clear D. The sequenced material came from peripheral blood. The CDR3 coding sequence is TGTGCCAGCAGCGTTCACAGTTCTAACTATGGCTACACCTTC. Translation gives CASSVHSSNYGYTF. Full variable domain (remainder filled in from reference TRBV7-2 and TRBJ1-2): GAGVSQSPSNKVTEKGKDVELRCDPISGHTALYWYRQSLGQGLEFLIYFQGNSAPDKSGLPSDRFSAERTGGSVSTLTIQRTQQEDSAVYLCASSVHSSNYGYTFGSGTRLTVV.